These 23 T cell receptor beta chains were sequenced from one sample in a study of blood T cells in healthy people across ages. Primers used in a second PCR of roughly 6 to 12 cycles were a sample-barcoded 5' primer and a J-beta primer mix. TCRdb re-derived calls from the 5' RACE reads in MiXCR, one entry per CDR3 protein. The sample comprises fewer than 700,000 distinct CDR3 sequences, roughly 48% of which are singletons, and around 23% rests with the top ten. Sequenced material: blood. The receptors here all came from a man older than 75 in good health.

The CDR3 sequence is CSAGQGADTQYF. In DNA, the CDR3 is TGCAGTGCAGGGCAGGGGGCAGATACGCAGTATTTT. This chain joins TRBV20-1 and TRBJ2-3; 7 bases line up with TRBD1. The CDR3 spans 12 residues. Germline V CDR1 and CDR2: DFQATT, SNEGSKA (reference sequence). Trimming removed 6 bases from V and 4 bases from J; junction bases left unmatched: 4.

In its sample, this clonotype was seen a few times. The chain links TRBV4-2 to TRBJ2-1; 9 bases match TRBD2. The CDR3 is made up of 15 amino acids. Germline CDR1 and CDR2: LGHNA and YNFKEQ. Trimming removed 3 bases from V and 13 bases from J; junction bases left unmatched: 13. As DNA, the CDR3 is TGTGCCAGCAGCCAGGGGGATAGCGGGAGATGTACCCAGTTCTTC. Translated: CASSQGDSGRCTQFF.

Comment on this clonotype: A junction boundary mismatches the germline segment, possibly from a read error. The V call is TRBV6-1, the J call TRBJ2-1; no firm D call. This CDR3 spans 16 amino acids. From germline, CDR1 is MNHNS and CDR2 SASEGT. The CDR3 nucleotides are TGTGCCGGCAGTGAATCGCCTGCCGGCTCCTACAATGAGCAGTTCTTC. The encoded protein is CAGSESPAGSYNEQFF.

The genes are TRBV20-1 and TRBJ2-1, with 7 positions matching TRBD1. Unmatched junction bases numbered 6, after V lost 3 bases and J lost 7 bases. Per the germline V gene, CDR1 is DFQATT and CDR2 is SNEGSKA (reference sequence). This CDR3 contains 13 residues. Here the CDR3 DNA reads TGCAGTGCTAGCAAGGGGGCGCGGAATGAGCAGTTCTTC. Translated, it gives CSASKGARNEQFF.

This clonotype turned up a few times. The chain links TRBV6-6 to TRBJ1-1; D is ambiguous. Trimming stripped 0 bases from V and 4 bases from J, with 12 bases between. The CDR3 consists of 15 residues. Looked up from germline, CDR1 is MNHNY and CDR2 is SVGAGI (reference sequence). In nucleotides, the CDR3 is TGTGCCAGCAGTTACTCGAGAGCCGTGGGCACTGAAGCTTTCTTT. Its protein is CASSYSRAVGTEAFF.

The chain couples TRBV6-5 to TRBJ1-4; D remains ambiguous. This CDR3 has 13 amino acids. Between the trimmed V and J ends, which lost 2 bases and 7 bases, there was a span of 8 bases. Germline values: CDR1 MNHEY, CDR2 SVGAGI. This CDR3 reads CASSYLKFEKLFF. The CDR3 bases are TGTGCCAGCAGTTACCTTAAATTTGAAAAACTGTTTTTT.

Only a few counts were recorded for this clonotype. V usage is TRBV6-2 or TRBV6-3 and J usage is TRBJ2-1; D unresolved. V lost 5 bases and J 5 bases, leaving 4 bases between the germline ends. The length of the CDR3 is 11 residues. Germline CDR1 reads MNHEY; CDR2 reads SVGEGT. CDR3 protein: CASSMNNEQFF. Here the CDR3 DNA reads TGTGCCAGCAGTATGAACAATGAGCAGTTCTTC.

As for this clonotype: One end of the junction fails to match germline, which may point to a read error. The chain carries TRBV5-6 and TRBJ1-1; D is unclear. This CDR3 is 17 amino acids long. Germline CDR1 and CDR2: SGHDT and YYEEEE. This CDR3 is CAGSAGPLPSSWTEAFF. The CDR3 region has the DNA TGTGCCGGCAGCGCGGGCCCCCTCCCTTCCTCTTGGACTGAAGCTTTCTTT. The variable domain in full, completed from reference TRBV5-6 and TRBJ1-1, reads DAGVTQSPTHLIKTRGQQVTLRCSPKSGHDTVSWYQQALGQGPQFIFQYYEEEERQRGNFPDRFSGHQFPNYSSELNVNALLLGDSALYLCAGSAGPLPSSWTEAFFGQGTRLTVV.

The V call is TRBV7-9, the J call TRBJ2-7; maybe TRBD2 (6 bases). Judging by the DNA end, TRBJ2-4 fits better; the J call may be wrong. The CDR3 length is 15 residues. The germline CDR1 and CDR2 sequences are SEHNR and FQNEAQ (reference sequence). The CDR3 here is CASSSSGYGGDIQYF. The CDR3 coding sequence is TGTGCCAGCAGCTCCTCAGGGTACGGCGGGGACATTCAGTACTTC.

This clonotype appeared once. The chain uses TRBV5-1 and TRBJ2-5; weak D call: TRBD2 (6 bases). The CDR3 is made up of 17 amino acids. Per germline, CDR1 SGHRS and CDR2 YFSETQ. Trimming left V 4 bases short and J 1 base short, with 20 bases between. As DNA, the CDR3 is TGCGCCAGCAGCCCGAACCTAGCGAGGGGTTTCCAAGAGACCCAGTACTTC. It codes for CASSPNLARGFQETQYF. Full variable domain (remainder filled in from reference TRBV5-1 and TRBJ2-5): KAGVTQTPRYLIKTRGQQVTLSCSPISGHRSVSWYQQTPGQGLQFLFEYFSETQRNKGNFPGRFSGRQFSNSRSEMNVSTLELGDSALYLCASSPNLARGFQETQYFGPGTRLLVL.

The chain couples TRBV29-1 to TRBJ2-7; TRBD1 matches at 7 bases. This CDR3 spans 13 amino acids. Per the germline V gene, CDR1 is SQVTM and CDR2 is ANQGSEA. The CDR3: CSIGAGGNHEQYF. In DNA, the CDR3 is TGCAGTATAGGGGCAGGGGGTAACCACGAGCAGTACTTC.

This clonotype was seen just once. Sequence at one end of the junction differs from germline and may be a read error. The CDR3 reads CASSQTGTGDYKQYF. The CDR3 DNA is TGTGCCAGCAGCCAGACCGGGACAGGGGACTACAAGCAGTACTTC. The chain couples TRBV4-2 to TRBJ2-7, with TRBD1 identical over 10 bases. This CDR3 has 15 residues. CDR1 LGHNA and CDR2 YNFKEQ come from the germline V gene.

The chain links TRBV12-3 or TRBV12-4 to TRBJ2-6, with a tentative D call TRBD2 (6 bases). V was trimmed by 2 bases and J by 3 bases, leaving 8 bases between them. This CDR3 has 15 residues. The CDR3 region is CASSLSGDGANVLTF. The CDR3 DNA follows: TGTGCCAGCAGTTTATCGGGAGATGGGGCCAACGTCCTGACTTTC.

The rearrangement joins TRBV7-9 to TRBJ2-3; 7 bases map to TRBD2. Germline V lookup: CDR1 SEHNR, CDR2 FQNEAQ (reference sequence). The V segment lost 3 bases and the J segment 5 bases; nucleotides outside the gene matches: 2. There are 13 residues in the CDR3. DNA for the CDR3: TGTGCCAGCAGCTTGGGACTACAAGATACGCAGTATTTT. It is translated as CASSLGLQDTQYF.

The chain is built from TRBV3-1 and TRBJ2-2; D ambiguous. This CDR3 has 13 amino acids. V gave up 4 bases and J gave up 5 bases, with 8 bases separating them. Per the germline V gene, CDR1 is LGHDT and CDR2 is YNNKEL (reference sequence). The CDR3: CASSRDVTGELFF. The CDR3 nucleotides are TGTGCCAGCAGCCGCGACGTTACCGGGGAGCTGTTTTTT. Full variable domain (remainder filled in from reference TRBV3-1 and TRBJ2-2): DTAVSQTPKYLVTQMGNDKSIKCEQNLGHDTMYWYKQDSKKFLKIMFSYNNKELIINETVPNRFSPKSPDKAHLNLHINSLELGDSAVYFCASSRDVTGELFFGEGSRLTVL.

The chain is built from TRBV29-1 and TRBJ1-2; 8 positions agree with TRBD1. Germline CDR1 reads SQVTM; CDR2 reads ANQGSEA. The trim removed 8 bases at V and 7 bases at J, leaving 9 bases unmatched. CDR3 length equals 12 residues. The CDR3 DNA reads TGCAGCTCTGGGAGGACAGGGACTGGCTACACCTTC. Protein sequence: CSSGRTGTGYTF.

The V call is TRBV7-2, the J call TRBJ1-2; D not resolved. Germline values: CDR1 SGHTA, CDR2 FQGNSA. V dropped 5 bases and J dropped 4 bases, with 11 bases sitting between them. The CDR3 sequence is 13 residues long. The CDR3 nucleotides read TGTGCCAGCAGCCCGGGAGTTAGCTATGGCTACACCTTC. Protein sequence: CASSPGVSYGYTF.

This rearrangement joins TRBV4-3 to TRBJ1-6; D not certain. The ends were cut back, 4 bases at V and 14 bases at J, with 18 bases in the middle. The germline gives CDR1 LGHNA, CDR2 YSLEER. This CDR3 contains 14 residues. The CDR3 bases are TGCGCCAGCAGCCCGTATACCCTCTTGTTATCCCTCCACTTT. It encodes CASSPYTLLLSLHF.

The J gene is TRBJ1-1, the V gene TRBV27; D gene unclear. CDR3 length: 13 amino acids. Germline assignment: CDR1 MNHEY and CDR2 SMNVEV (reference sequence). V lost 7 bases and J 4 bases, leaving 13 bases between the germline ends. The CDR3 region has the DNA TGTGCCAGCATGAGGCCCCTGGGCACTGAAGCTTTCTTT. Translated: CASMRPLGTEAFF.

This clonotype was observed a handful of times. The chain employs TRBV20-1 and TRBJ2-7, with a tentative D call TRBD1 (5 bases). The germline V gene encodes CDR1 DFQATT and CDR2 SNEGSKA (reference sequence). This CDR3 comprises 16 residues. The V and J ends lost 2 bases and 4 bases respectively, with 21 bases between them. CDR3 nucleotides: TGCAGTGCTAGACAACGGCAGGGTTTAGCCTTGTACGAGCAGTACTTC. Its translation: CSARQRQGLALYEQYF.

This chain joins TRBV2 and TRBJ1-6; D not certain. V shed 6 bases and J shed 0 bases, with 3 bases lying between them. The V gene's germline CDR1 is SNHLY and CDR2 FYNNEI. The CDR3 is made up of 13 amino acids. The DNA for the CDR3 is TGTGCCAGCAGCTACTCCTATAATTCACCCCTCCACTTT. As protein: CASSYSYNSPLHF.

This chain uses TRBV20-1 with TRBJ2-1; 8 bases agree with TRBD2. The CDR3 length is 14 residues. The germline CDR1 and CDR2 sequences are DFQATT and SNEGSKA (reference sequence). The trim removed 6 bases at V and 3 bases at J, leaving 7 bases unmatched. DNA for the CDR3: TGCAGTGCGCGGACTAGCAGGCTCTACAATGAGCAGTTCTTC. Amino acid sequence: CSARTSRLYNEQFF.

V usage is TRBV7-2 and J usage is TRBJ2-5, with D perhaps matching TRBD1 or TRBD2 (5 bases each). The J call could be wrong; TRBJ2-7 is a better fit for the DNA end. The CDR3 totals 16 residues. Germline loops: CDR1 SGHTA, CDR2 FQGNSA. CDR3 sequence reads: CASSLAGTTRNYEQYF. The CDR3 coding sequence is TGTGCCAGCAGCTTAGCTGGGACCACTAGAAACTACGAGCAGTACTTC.